This TCR beta chain was observed in a study of blood T cell repertoires in COVID-19. Study-wide context: There were acute and convalescent COVID-19 samples, and they came from the United States, Italy and Spain. Nucleic acid was either cDNA or gDNA, and it came from T cells, B-cell-depleted T cells, or PBMCs.

Methods used by the authors: The authors estimated nucleated cell counts from reference gene primer amplification. Produced via immunoSEQ multiplex PCR; TCRdb's table is partial and in-frame only. V, J and clone size reflect that table, while D and trimming were determined from the DNA. The profile shows hundreds of thousands of clones, more than 80% of them singletons. Sequenced: peripheral blood. This clonotype originated in a man aged 35-49 years with acute or convalescent COVID-19.

The CDR3 reads CASTGGTGYGYTF. The CDR3 region has the DNA TGCGCCAGCACCGGAGGGACAGGCTATGGCTACACCTTC. This chain joins TRBV5-1 and TRBJ1-2; 8 bases are a match to TRBD1. There are 13 residues in the CDR3. CDR1 is SGHRS and CDR2 is YFSETQ in the germline V gene. The V segment lost 6 bases and the J segment 4 bases; nucleotides outside the gene matches: 5.